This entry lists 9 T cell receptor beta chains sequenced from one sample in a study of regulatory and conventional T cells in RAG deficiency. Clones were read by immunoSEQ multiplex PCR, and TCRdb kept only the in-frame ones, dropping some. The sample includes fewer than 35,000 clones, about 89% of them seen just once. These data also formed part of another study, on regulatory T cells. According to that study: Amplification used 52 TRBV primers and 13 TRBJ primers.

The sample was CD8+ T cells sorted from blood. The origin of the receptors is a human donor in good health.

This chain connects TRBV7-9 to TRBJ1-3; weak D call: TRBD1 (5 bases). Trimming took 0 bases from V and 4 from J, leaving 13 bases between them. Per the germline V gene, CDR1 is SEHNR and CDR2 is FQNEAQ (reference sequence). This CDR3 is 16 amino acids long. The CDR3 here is CASSLASGWGGNTIYF. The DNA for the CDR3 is TGTGCCAGCAGCTTAGCATCCGGCTGGGGGGGAAACACCATATATTTT.

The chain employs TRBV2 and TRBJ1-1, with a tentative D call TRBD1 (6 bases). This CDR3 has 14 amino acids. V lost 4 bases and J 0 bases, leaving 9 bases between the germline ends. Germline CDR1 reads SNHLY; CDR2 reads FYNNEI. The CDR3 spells CASSGTAMNTEAFF. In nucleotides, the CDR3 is TGTGCCAGCAGTGGGACAGCAATGAACACTGAAGCTTTCTTT.

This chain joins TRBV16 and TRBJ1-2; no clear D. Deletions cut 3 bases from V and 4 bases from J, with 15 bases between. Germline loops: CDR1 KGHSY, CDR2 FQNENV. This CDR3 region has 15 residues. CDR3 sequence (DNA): TGTGCCAGCAGCCACCCCCCGTCGGGGATCTATGGCTACACCTTC. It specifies CASSHPPSGIYGYTF.

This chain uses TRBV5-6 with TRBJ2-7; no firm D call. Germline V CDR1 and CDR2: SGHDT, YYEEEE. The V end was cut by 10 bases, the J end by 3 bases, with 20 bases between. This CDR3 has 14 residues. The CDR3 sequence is CAWSEDPHFYEQYF. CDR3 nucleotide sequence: TGTGCCTGGAGTGAGGACCCCCACTTCTACGAGCAGTACTTC. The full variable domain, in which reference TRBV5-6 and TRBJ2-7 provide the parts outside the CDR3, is DAGVTQSPTHLIKTRGQQVTLRCSPKSGHDTVSWYQQALGQGPQFIFQYYEEEERQRGNFPDRFSGHQFPNYSSELNVNALLLGDSALYLCAWSEDPHFYEQYFGPGTRLTVT.

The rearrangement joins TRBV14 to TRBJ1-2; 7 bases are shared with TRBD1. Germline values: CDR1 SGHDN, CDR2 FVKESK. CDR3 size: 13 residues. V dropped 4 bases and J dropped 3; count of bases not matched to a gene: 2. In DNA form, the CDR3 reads TGTGCCAGCAGCCTCCAGGGGGACTATGGCTACACCTTC. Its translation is CASSLQGDYGYTF.

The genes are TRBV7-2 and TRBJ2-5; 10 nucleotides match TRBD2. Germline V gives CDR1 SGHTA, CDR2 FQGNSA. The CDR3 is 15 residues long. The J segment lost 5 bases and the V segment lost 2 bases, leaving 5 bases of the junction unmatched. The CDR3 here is CASSLTLAGEETQYF. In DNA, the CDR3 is TGTGCCAGCAGCTTAACTCTAGCGGGAGAGGAGACCCAGTACTTC.

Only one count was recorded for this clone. The CDR3 here is CASSQDRLAGGYSEQFF. The CDR3 bases are TGTGCCAGCAGCCAAGATAGGCTAGCGGGGGGGTACTCTGAGCAGTTCTTC. The chain links TRBV14 to TRBJ2-1; TRBD2 agrees at 12 bases. Germline V gene data show CDR1 as SGHDN and CDR2 as FVKESK. V shed 0 bases, J shed 9 bases, and the junction held 9 bases outside the gene matches. This CDR3 has 17 amino acids.

CDR3 bases: TGTGCCAGCAGTATTCAAAAAAACACTGAAGCTTTCTTT. Amino acid sequence: CASSIQKNTEAFF. The chain recombines TRBV6-1 with TRBJ1-1; the D is unclear. Trimming left V 5 bases short and J 2 bases short, with 9 bases between. Germline V gene sequence: CDR1 MNHNS, CDR2 SASEGT. CDR3 length equals 13 residues.

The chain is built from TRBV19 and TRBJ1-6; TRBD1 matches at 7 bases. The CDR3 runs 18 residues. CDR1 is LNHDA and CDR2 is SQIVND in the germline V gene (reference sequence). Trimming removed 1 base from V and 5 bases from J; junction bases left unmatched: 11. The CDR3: CASSIAPGGTADNSPLHF. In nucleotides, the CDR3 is TGTGCCAGTAGTATAGCCCCCGGAGGGACAGCCGATAATTCACCCCTCCACTTT.